What follows describes a single TCR beta chain. Its antigen is as yet unknown. Clinical symptoms, serum thyroxine, TRAb, thyroid ultrasound and orbital computed tomography informed diagnoses. The data were obtained in a study of T cells in Graves' hyperthyroidism and ophthalmopathy. General study results and limits: Peripheral blood also featured most of the thyroid clonotypes expanded above 0.001.

Looked up from germline, CDR1 is MGHDK and CDR2 is SYGVNS. V was cut by 1 base and J by 4 bases, with 5 bases left in between. This CDR3 contains 14 residues. The TCR beta CDR3 regions underwent amplification using RNA transcripts as the source. HTBI primers were the set used in a first-round RT-PCR of the TCR CDR3. TCRdb used MiXCR to reprocess the multiplex PCR reads, holding one entry per CDR3 protein. The sample shows about 560,000 distinct CDR3 sequences, just over 45% of them seen only once. The J gene is TRBJ2-6, the V gene TRBV25-1; D is ambiguous. The sequenced sample was peripheral blood or thyroid tissue (not recorded which). This receptor was taken from a woman between 18 and 29 years old with Graves' hyperthyroidism. The CDR3 sequence is CASSEFGGANVLTF. The CDR3 DNA is TGTGCCAGCAGTGAATTTGGGGGGGCCAACGTCCTGACTTTC.